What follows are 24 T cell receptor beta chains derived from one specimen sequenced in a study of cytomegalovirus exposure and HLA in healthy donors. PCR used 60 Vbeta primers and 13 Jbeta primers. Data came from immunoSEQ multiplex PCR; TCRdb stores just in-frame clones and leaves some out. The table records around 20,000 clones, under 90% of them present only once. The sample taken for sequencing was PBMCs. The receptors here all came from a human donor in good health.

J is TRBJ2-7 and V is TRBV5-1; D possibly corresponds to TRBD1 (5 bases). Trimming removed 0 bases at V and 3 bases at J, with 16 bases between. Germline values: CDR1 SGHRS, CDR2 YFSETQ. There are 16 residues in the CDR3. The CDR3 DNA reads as TGCGCCAGCAGCTTGGGGGTAATCCCCAGGGTCTACGAGCAGTACTTC. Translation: CASSLGVIPRVYEQYF.

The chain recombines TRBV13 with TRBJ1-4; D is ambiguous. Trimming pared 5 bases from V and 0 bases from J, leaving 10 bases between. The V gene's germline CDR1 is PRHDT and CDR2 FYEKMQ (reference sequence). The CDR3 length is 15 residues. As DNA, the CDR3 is TGTGCCAGCAGCGTAAAGAGAACAACTAATGAAAAACTGTTTTTT. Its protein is CASSVKRTTNEKLFF.

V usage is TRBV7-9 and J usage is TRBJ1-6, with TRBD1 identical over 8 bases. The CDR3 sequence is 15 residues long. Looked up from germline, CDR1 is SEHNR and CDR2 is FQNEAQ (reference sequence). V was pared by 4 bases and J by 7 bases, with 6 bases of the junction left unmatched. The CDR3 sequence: CASSSPQGGNSPLHF. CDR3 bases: TGTGCCAGCAGCTCCCCACAGGGGGGAAATTCACCCCTCCACTTT.

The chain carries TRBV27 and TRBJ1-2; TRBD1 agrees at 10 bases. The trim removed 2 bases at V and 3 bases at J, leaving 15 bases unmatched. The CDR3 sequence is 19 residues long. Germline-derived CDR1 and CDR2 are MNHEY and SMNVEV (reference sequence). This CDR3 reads CASSLISGQGPLNYYGYTF. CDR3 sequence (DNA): TGTGCCAGCAGTTTAATTTCGGGACAGGGGCCCTTGAATTACTATGGCTACACCTTC.

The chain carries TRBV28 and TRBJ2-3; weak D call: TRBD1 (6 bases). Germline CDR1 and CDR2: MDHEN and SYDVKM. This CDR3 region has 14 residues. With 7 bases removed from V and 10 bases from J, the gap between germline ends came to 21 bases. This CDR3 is CASILQGVAGSQYF. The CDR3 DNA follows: TGTGCCAGCATCTTACAGGGTGTAGCAGGGTCGCAGTATTTT.

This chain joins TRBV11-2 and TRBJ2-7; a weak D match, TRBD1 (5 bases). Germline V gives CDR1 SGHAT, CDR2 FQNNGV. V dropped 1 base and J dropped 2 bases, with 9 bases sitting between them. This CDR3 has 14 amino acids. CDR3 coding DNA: TGTGCCAGCAGCTTAGTTTCAGGGCCCTACGAGCAGTACTTC. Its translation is CASSLVSGPYEQYF.

The CDR3 DNA is TGTGCCAGCAGCCCCCCAGGGTCGGGTGAGCAGTACTTC. Translation: CASSPPGSGEQYF. The chain has TRBV7-2 and TRBJ2-7, with a weak D call TRBD1 (5 bases). The V end lost 5 bases, the J end lost 7 bases, and 15 bases lay between the germline ends. Germline assignment: CDR1 SGHTA and CDR2 FQGNSA. This CDR3 is 13 amino acids long. Looking up the rest from reference TRBV7-2 and TRBJ2-7 gives the full variable domain: GAGVSQSPSNKVTEKGKDVELRCDPISGHTALYWYRQSLGQGLEFLIYFQGNSAPDKSGLPSDRFSAERTGGSVSTLTIQRTQQEDSAVYLCASSPPGSGEQYFGPGTRLTVT.

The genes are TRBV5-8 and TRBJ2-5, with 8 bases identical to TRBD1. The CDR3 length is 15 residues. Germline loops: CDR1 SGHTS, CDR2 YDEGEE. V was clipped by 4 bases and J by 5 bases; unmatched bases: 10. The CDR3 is CASSGTGGSSETQYF. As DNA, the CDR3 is TGTGCCAGCAGCGGAACAGGGGGTAGTAGTGAGACCCAGTACTTC. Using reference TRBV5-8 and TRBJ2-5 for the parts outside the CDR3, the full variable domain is EAGVTQSPTHLIKTRGQQATLRCSPISGHTSVYWYQQALGLGLQFLLWYDEGEERNRGNFPPRFSGRQFPNYSSELNVNALELEDSALYLCASSGTGGSSETQYFGPGTRLLVL.

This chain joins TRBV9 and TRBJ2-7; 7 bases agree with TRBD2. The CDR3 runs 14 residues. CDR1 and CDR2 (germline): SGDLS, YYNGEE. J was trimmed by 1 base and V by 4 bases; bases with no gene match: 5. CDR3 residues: CASSFRDYSYEQYF. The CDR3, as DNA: TGTGCCAGCAGCTTCCGGGACTATTCCTACGAGCAGTACTTC.

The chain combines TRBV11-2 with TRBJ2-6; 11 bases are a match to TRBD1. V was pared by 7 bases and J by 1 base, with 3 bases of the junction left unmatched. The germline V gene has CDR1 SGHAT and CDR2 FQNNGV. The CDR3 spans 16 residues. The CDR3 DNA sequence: TGTGCCAGCAACGGACAGGGGGCGTCTGGGGCCAACGTCCTGACTTTC. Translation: CASNGQGASGANVLTF.

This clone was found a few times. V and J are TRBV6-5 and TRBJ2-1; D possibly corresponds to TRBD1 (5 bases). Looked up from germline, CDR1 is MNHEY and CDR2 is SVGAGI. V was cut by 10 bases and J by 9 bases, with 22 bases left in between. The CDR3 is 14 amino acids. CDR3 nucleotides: TGTGCCAACCGCTTGGGGCCCGCGTGGGGTGAGCAGTTCTTC. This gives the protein CANRLGPAWGEQFF.

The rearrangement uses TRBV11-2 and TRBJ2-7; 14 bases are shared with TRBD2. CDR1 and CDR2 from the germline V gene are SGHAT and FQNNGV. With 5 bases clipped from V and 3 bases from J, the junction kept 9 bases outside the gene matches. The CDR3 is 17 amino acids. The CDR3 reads CASSQTSGGAAVYEQYF. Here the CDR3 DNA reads TGTGCCAGCAGCCAGACTAGCGGGGGGGCCGCGGTCTACGAGCAGTACTTC.

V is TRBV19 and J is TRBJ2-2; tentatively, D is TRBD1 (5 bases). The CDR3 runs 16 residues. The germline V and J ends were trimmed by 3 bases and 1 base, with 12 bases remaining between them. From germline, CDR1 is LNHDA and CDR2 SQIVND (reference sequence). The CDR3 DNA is TGTGCCAGTAGTATTGCAGGGTACCTGAACACCGGGGAGCTGTTTTTT. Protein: CASSIAGYLNTGELFF.

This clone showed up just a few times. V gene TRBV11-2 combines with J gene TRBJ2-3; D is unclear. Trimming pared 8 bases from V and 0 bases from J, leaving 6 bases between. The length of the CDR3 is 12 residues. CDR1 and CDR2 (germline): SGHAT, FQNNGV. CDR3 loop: CASGRSTDTQYF. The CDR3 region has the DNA TGTGCCAGCGGCCGTAGCACAGATACGCAGTATTTT. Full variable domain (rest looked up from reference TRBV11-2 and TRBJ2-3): EAGVAQSPRYKIIEKRQSVAFWCNPISGHATLYWYQQILGQGPKLLIQFQNNGVVDDSQLPKDRFSAERLKGVDSTLKIQPAKLEDSAVYLCASGRSTDTQYFGPGTRLTVL.

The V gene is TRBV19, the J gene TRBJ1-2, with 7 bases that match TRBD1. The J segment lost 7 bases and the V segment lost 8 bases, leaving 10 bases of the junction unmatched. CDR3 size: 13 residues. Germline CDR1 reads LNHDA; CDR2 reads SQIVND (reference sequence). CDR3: CASAPGQIRGYTF. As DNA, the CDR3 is TGTGCCAGTGCCCCGGGACAGATTCGTGGCTACACCTTC.

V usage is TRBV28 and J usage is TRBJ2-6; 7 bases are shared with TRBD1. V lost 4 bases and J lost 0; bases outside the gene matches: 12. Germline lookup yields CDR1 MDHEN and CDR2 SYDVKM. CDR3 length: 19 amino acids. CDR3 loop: CASSYQGQTAVSGANVLTF. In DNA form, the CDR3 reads TGTGCCAGCAGTTATCAGGGACAGACAGCGGTCTCTGGGGCCAACGTCCTGACTTTC.

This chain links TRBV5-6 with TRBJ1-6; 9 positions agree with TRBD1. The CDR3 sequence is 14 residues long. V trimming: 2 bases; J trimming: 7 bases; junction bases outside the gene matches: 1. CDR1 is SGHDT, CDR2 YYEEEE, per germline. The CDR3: CASSFGTGNSPLHF. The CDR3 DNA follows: TGTGCCAGCAGCTTCGGGACAGGGAATTCACCCCTCCACTTT.

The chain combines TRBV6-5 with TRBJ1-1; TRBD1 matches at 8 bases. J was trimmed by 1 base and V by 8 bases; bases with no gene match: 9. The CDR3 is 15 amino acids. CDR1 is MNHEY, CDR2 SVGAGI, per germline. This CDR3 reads CASRTGSHSNTEAFF. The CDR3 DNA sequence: TGTGCCAGCCGGACAGGGAGCCACTCGAACACTGAAGCTTTCTTT.

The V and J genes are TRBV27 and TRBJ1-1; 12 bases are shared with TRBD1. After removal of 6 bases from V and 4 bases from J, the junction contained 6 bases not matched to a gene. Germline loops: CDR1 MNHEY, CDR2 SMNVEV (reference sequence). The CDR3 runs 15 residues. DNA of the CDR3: TGTGCCAGCAGAGCTCCGGGACAGGGGGCCACTGAAGCTTTCTTT. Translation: CASRAPGQGATEAFF.

The CDR3 spells CASRSGTGLRTEAFF. CDR3 DNA: TGCGCCAGCAGGAGCGGGACGGGGCTACGGACTGAAGCTTTCTTT. The V and J genes are TRBV5-1 and TRBJ1-1; a possible D gene is TRBD1 (5 bases). Per the germline V gene, CDR1 is SGHRS and CDR2 is YFSETQ. The CDR3 totals 15 residues. The V end was cut by 5 bases, the J end by 5 bases, with 19 bases between.

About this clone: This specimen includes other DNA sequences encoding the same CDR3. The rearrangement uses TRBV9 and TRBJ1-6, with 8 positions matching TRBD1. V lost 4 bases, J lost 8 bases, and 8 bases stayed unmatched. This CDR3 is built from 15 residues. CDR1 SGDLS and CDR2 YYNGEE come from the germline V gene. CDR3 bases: TGTGCCAGCAGCACTCGACAGGGGCCGGATTCACCCCTCCACTTT. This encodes CASSTRQGPDSPLHF. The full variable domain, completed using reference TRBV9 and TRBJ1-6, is DSGVTQTPKHLITATGQRVTLRCSPRSGDLSVYWYQQSLDQGLQFLIQYYNGEERAKGNILERFSAQQFPDLHSELNLSSLELGDSALYFCASSTRQGPDSPLHFGNGTRLTVT.

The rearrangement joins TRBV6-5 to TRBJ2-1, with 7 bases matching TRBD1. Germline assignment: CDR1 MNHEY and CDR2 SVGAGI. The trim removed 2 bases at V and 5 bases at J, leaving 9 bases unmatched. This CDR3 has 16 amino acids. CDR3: CASSYHRQGRNNEQFF. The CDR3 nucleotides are TGTGCCAGCAGTTACCACCGACAGGGCCGAAACAATGAGCAGTTCTTC.

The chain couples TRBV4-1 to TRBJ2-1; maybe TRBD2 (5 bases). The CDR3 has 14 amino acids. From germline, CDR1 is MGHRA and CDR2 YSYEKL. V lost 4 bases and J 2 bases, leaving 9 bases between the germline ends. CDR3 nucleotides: TGCGCCAGCAGCCGACTTAGCGCCTACAATGAGCAGTTCTTC. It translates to CASSRLSAYNEQFF.

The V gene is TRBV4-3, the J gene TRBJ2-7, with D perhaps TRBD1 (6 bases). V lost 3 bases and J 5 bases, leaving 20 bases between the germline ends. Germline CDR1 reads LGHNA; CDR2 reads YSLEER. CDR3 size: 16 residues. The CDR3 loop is CASSQTSTGVGDEQYF. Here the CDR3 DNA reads TGCGCCAGCAGCCAGACCTCGACAGGCGTGGGGGACGAGCAGTACTTC.